This section outlines one T cell receptor (beta chain) sequence together with its context. The data derive from a study of T cell changes during pregnancy in multiple sclerosis. Germline CDR1 SGHRS, CDR2 YFSETQ. The CDR3 consists of 15 residues. V was trimmed by 4 bases and J by 0 bases, leaving 12 bases between them. Assay: immunoSEQ multiplex PCR; the TCRdb copy retains only in-frame clones and omits some. The data show approximately 94,000 clones, about nine tenths seen once. Sequencing was performed on peripheral blood, taken after pregnancy. The source of this sequence is a female donor with multiple sclerosis, enrolled in a pregnancy study. The J gene is TRBJ2-3, the V gene TRBV5-1, with a tentative D call TRBD2 (5 bases). CDR3 DNA sequence: TGCGCCAGCAGCCTGGACTTGCTTAGCACAGATACGCAGTATTTT. Amino acids: CASSLDLLSTDTQYF.